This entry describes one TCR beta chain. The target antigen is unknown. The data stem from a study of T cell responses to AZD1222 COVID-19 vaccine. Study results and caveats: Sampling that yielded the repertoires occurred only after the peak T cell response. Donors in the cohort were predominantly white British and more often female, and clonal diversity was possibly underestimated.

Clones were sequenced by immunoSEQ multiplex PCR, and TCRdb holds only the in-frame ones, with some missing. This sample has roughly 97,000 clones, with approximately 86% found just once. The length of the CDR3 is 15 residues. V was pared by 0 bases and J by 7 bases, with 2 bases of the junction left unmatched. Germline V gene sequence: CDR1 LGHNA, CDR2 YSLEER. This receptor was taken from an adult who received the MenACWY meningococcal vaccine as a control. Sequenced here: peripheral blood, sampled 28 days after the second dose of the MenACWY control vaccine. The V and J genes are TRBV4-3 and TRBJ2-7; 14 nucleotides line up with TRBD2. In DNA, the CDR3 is TGCGCCAGCAGCCAAGAGGGACTAGCGGGGGTTGAGCAGTACTTC. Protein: CASSQEGLAGVEQYF.